This T cell receptor beta chain was captured in a study of cytomegalovirus exposure and HLA in healthy donors. The CDR3 runs 12 residues. The V gene lost 7 bases and the J gene lost 9 bases, with 10 bases spanning the gap. Germline V CDR1 and CDR2: MNHNS, SASEGT. The repertoire was sequenced with immunoSEQ multiplex PCR; TCRdb's copy has only in-frame clones and lacks some. Of 65,000 to 80,000 clones in the sample, around 94% were seen once. The chain has TRBV6-1 and TRBJ1-6; D remains unclear. The sequenced material came from PBMCs. The source of this sequence is a woman aged 18-30 years in good health and CMV-seropositive. Written as DNA, the CDR3 is TGTGCCAGCAAAGTGGCGGGTTCACCCCTCCACTTT. Translated: CASKVAGSPLHF.